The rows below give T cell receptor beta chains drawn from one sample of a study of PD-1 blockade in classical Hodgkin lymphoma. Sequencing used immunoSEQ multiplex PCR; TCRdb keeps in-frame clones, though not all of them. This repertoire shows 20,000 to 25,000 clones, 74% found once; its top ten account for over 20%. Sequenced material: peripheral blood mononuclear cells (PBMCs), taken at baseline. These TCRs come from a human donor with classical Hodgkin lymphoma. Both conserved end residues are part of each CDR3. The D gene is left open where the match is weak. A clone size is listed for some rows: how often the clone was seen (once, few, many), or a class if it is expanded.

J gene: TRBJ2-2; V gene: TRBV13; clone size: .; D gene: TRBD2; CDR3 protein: CASSWSGRRNTGELFF; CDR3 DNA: TGTGCCAGCAGCTGGAGCGGGAGGAGGAACACCGGGGAGCTGTTTTTT
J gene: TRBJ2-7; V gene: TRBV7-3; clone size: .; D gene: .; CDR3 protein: CASSFAPAGSYEQYF; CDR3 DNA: TGTGCCAGCAGCTTCGCCCCTGCTGGCTCCTACGAGCAGTACTTC
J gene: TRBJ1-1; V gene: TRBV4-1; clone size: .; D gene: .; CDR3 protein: CASSPKTGEGRTEAFF; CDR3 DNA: TGCGCCAGCAGCCCCAAAACCGGGGAGGGGAGAACTGAAGCTTTCTTT
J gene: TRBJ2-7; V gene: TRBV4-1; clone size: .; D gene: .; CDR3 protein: CASSQGFGYEQYF; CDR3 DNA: TGCGCCAGCAGCCAAGGGTTTGGTTACGAGCAGTACTTC
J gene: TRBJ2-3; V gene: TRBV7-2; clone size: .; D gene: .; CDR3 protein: CASSLEGRVLDTQYF; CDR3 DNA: TGTGCCAGCAGCTTAGAGGGCAGGGTCCTGGATACGCAGTATTTT
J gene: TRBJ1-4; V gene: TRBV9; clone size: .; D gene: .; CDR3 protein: CASSPRLRDWTNEKLFF; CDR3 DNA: TGTGCCAGCAGCCCACGCCTCCGGGATTGGACTAATGAAAAACTGTTTTTT
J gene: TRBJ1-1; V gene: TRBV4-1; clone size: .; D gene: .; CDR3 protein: CASSQGLTGPNTEAFF; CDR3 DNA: TGCGCCAGCAGCCAAGGTTTAACAGGACCTAACACTGAAGCTTTCTTT
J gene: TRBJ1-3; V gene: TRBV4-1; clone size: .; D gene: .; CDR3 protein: CASSLTGYSGNTIYF; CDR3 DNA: TGCGCCAGCAGCCTTACAGGGTACTCTGGAAACACCATATATTTT
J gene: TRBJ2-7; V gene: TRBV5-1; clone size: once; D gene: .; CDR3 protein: CASSLQGGGSYEQYF; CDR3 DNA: TGCGCCAGCAGCCTACAGGGAGGGGGGTCCTACGAGCAGTACTTC
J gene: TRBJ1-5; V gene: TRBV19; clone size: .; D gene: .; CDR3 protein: CASSILSGGNQPQHF; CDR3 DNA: TGTGCCAGTAGTATTTTATCAGGGGGCAATCAGCCCCAGCATTTT
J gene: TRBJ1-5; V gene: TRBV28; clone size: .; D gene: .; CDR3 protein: CASSSSAGAKTYQPQHF; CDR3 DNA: TGTGCCAGCAGTTCCTCGGCGGGGGCGAAAACTTATCAGCCCCAGCATTTT
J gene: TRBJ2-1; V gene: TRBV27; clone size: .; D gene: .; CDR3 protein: CASSLRGGNHNEQFF; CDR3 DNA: TGTGCCAGCAGTTTGAGAGGGGGGAACCACAATGAGCAGTTCTTC
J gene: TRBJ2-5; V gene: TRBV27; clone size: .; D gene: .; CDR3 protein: CASSLSWGETQYF; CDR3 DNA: TGTGCCAGCAGTTTGTCTTGGGGGGAGACCCAGTACTTC
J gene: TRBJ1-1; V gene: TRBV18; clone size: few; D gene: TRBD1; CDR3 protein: CASSPRDRDEAFF; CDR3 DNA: TGTGCCAGCTCACCTAGGGACAGGGATGAAGCTTTCTTT
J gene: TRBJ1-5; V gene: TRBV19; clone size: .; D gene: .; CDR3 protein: CASSGGGTRNQPQHF; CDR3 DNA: TGTGCCAGTAGTGGTGGGGGGACACGCAATCAGCCCCAGCATTTT
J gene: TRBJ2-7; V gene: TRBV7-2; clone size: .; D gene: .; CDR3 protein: CASSPLLAPEYEQYF; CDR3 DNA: TGTGCCAGCAGCCCCTTGTTGGCTCCGGAGTACGAGCAGTACTTC
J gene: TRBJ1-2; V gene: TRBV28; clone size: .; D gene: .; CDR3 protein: CASSLVVGALGYTF; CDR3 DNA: TGTGCCAGCAGTTTGGTCGTGGGGGCTTTGGGCTACACCTTC
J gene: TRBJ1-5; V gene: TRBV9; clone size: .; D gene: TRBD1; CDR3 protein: CASSAGQGREPQHF; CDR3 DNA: TGTGCCAGCAGCGCCGGACAGGGGAGGGAGCCCCAGCATTTT
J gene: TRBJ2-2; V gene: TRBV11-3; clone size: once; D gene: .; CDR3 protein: CASNSGTTNTGELFF; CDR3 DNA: TGTGCCAGCAACTCCGGGACAACGAACACCGGGGAGCTGTTTTTT
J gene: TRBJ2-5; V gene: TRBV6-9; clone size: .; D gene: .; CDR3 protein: CASSYSDKETQYF; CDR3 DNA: TGTGCCAGCAGTTACTCCGATAAAGAGACCCAGTACTTC
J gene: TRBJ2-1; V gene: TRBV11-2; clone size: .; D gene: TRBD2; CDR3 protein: CASSFPATSGIYNEQFF; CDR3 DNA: TGTGCCAGCAGCTTCCCTGCGACTAGCGGAATTTACAATGAGCAGTTCTTC
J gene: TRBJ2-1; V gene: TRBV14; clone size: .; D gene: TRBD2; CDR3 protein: CASSHSSSGSSYNEQFF; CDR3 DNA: TGTGCCAGCAGCCATAGTTCTAGCGGGAGCTCCTACAATGAGCAGTTCTTC
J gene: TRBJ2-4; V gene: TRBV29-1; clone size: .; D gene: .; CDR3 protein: CSVGWGTPNLAKNIQYF; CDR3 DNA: TGCAGCGTTGGATGGGGAACCCCAAACCTAGCCAAAAACATTCAGTACTTC
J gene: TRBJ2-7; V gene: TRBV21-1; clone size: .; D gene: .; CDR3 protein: CASSKAGIYEQYF; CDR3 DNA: TGTGCCAGCAGCAAAGCAGGAATCTACGAGCAGTACTTC
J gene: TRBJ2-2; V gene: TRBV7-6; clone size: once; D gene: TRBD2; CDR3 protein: CASSSRVAGAPGNTGELFF; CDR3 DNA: TGTGCCAGCAGCTCTCGGGTAGCGGGGGCCCCTGGGAACACCGGGGAGCTGTTTTTT
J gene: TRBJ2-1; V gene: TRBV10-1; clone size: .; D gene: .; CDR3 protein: CASPLGGPYNEQFF; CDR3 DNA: TGCGCCAGCCCCTTAGGGGGGCCCTACAATGAGCAGTTCTTC
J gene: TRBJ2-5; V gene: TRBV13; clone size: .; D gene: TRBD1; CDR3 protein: CASSSDRGETQYF; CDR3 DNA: TGTGCCAGCAGCTCTGACAGGGGAGAGACCCAGTACTTC
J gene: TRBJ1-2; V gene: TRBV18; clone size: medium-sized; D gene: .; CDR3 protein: CASSPPGLDVDYGYTF; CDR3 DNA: TGTGCCAGCTCACCACCGGGCCTCGACGTGGACTATGGCTACACCTTC
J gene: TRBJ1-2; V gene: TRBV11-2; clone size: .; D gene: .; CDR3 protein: CASSLVSGRPFYGYTF; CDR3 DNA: TGTGCCAGCAGCTTAGTCTCAGGGAGACCCTTCTATGGCTACACCTTC
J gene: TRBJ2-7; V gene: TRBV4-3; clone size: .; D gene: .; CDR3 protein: CASSQRRSDSYEQYF; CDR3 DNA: TGCGCCAGCAGCCAAAGACGCTCGGATTCCTACGAGCAGTACTTC
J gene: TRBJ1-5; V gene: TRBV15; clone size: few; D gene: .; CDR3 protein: CATSRAYLRADRQPQHF; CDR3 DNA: TGTGCCACCAGCAGAGCCTACCTTAGGGCGGATCGTCAGCCCCAGCATTTT
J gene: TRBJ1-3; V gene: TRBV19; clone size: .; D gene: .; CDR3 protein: CASRPGQGPGNTIYF; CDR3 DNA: TGTGCCAGTAGACCGGGGCAGGGACCCGGAAACACCATATATTTT
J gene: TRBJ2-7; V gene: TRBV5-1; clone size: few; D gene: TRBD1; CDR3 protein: CASSSRQGPSYEQYF; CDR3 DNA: TGCGCCAGCAGCAGCCGACAGGGGCCATCCTACGAGCAGTACTTC
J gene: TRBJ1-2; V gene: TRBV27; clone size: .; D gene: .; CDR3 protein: CASSLSQGNGYTF; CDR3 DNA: TGTGCCAGCAGTTTAAGTCAGGGGAATGGCTACACCTTC
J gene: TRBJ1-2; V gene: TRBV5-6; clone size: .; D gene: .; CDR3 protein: CASSAQERVIGGYTF; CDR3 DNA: TGTGCCAGCAGCGCCCAGGAAAGGGTAATCGGTGGCTACACCTTC
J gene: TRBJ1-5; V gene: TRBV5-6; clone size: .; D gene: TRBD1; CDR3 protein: CASSLWIGQGYNQPQHF; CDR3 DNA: TGTGCCAGCAGCTTATGGATCGGACAGGGATACAATCAGCCCCAGCATTTT
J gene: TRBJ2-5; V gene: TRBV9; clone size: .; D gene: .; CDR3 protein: CASSPRFGRQETQYF; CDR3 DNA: TGTGCCAGCAGCCCTCGATTCGGGCGGCAAGAGACCCAGTACTTC
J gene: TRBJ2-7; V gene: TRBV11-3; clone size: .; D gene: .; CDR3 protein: CASSLALLDSEQYF; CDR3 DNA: TGTGCCAGCAGCCTAGCGCTATTAGACTCCGAGCAGTACTTC
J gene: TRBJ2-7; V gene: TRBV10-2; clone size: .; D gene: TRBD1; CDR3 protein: CASRATGPLYEQYF; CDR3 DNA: TGCGCCAGCAGAGCGACAGGGCCTTTGTACGAGCAGTACTTC
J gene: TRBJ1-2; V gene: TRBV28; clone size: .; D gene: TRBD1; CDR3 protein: CASVNPGTGNYGYTF; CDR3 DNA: TGTGCCAGCGTAAACCCCGGGACAGGAAACTATGGCTACACCTTC
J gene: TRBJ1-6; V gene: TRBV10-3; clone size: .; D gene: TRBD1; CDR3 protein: CAISEQDRGSSPLHF; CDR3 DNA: TGTGCCATCAGTGAGCAGGACAGGGGCAGTTCACCCCTCCACTTT
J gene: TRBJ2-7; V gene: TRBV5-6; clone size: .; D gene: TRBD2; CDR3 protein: CASSRAGGEQYF; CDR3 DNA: TGTGCCAGCAGCCGAGCGGGAGGCGAGCAGTACTTC
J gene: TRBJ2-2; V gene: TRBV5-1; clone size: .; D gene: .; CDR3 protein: CASSLAATQNTGELFF; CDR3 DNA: TGCGCCAGCAGCTTGGCCGCGACACAAAACACCGGGGAGCTGTTTTTT
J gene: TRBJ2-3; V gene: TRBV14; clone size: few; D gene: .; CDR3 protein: CASRSLDSDGTDTQYF; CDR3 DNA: TGTGCCAGCAGATCATTAGACTCCGACGGCACAGATACGCAGTATTTT
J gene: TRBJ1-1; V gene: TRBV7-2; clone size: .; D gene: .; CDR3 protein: CASSTPPWGATNTEAFF; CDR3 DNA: TGTGCCAGCAGCACGCCGCCATGGGGGGCTACGAACACTGAAGCTTTCTTT